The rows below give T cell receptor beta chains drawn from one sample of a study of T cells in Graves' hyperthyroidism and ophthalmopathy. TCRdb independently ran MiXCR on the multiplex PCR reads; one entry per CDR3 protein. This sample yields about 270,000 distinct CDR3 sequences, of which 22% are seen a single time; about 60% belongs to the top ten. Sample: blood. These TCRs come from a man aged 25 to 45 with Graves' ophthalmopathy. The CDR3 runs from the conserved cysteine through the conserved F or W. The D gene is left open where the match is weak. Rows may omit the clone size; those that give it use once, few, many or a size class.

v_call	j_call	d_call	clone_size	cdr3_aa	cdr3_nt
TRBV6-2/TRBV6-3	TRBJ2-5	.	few	CASSYGLEGGETQYF	TGTGCCAGCAGTTACGGCCTGGAGGGGGGAGAGACCCAGTACTTC
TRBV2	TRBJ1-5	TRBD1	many	CASSGTGGSNQPQHF	TGTGCCAGCAGTGGGACAGGAGGTAGCAATCAGCCCCAGCATTTT
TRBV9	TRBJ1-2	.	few	CASSAGFTNYGYTF	TGTGCCAGCAGCGCGGGTTTCACTAACTATGGCTACACCTTC
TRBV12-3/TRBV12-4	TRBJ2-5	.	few	CASSPARGGLRAQYF	TGTGCCAGCAGTCCAGCCCGAGGGGGGCTGAGAGCCCAGTACTTC
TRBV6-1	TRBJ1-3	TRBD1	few	CASSYLDRGGNTIYF	TGTGCCAGCAGTTATTTGGACAGGGGAGGAAACACCATATATTTT
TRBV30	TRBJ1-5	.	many	CACRRGTQQPQHF	TGTGCCTGTCGCAGGGGAACCCAGCAGCCCCAGCATTTT
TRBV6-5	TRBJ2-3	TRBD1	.	CASSYRQGGLSTDTQYF	TGTGCCAGCAGTTACAGACAGGGGGGACTTAGCACAGATACGCAGTATTTT
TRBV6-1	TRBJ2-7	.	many	CASRGGGHFYEQYF	TGTGCCAGCAGGGGTGGCGGACATTTCTACGAGCAGTACTTC
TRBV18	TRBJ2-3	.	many	CASSLRRTSTDTQYF	TGTGCCAGCTCCCTCAGGAGAACCAGCACAGATACGCAGTATTTT
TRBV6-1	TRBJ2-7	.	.	CASSVDSPDEEQYF	TGTGCCAGCAGCGTTGACAGCCCTGACGAGGAGCAGTACTTC
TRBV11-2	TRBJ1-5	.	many	CASSLAGGGQPQHF	TGTGCCAGCAGCTTAGCCGGGGGGGGCCAGCCCCAGCATTTT
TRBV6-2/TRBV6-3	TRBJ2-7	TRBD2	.	CASYGTSGYEQYF	TGTGCCAGTTACGGGACTAGCGGCTACGAGCAGTACTTC
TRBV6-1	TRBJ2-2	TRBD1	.	CASRHDRAGELFF	TGTGCCAGCAGGCACGACAGGGCCGGGGAGCTGTTTTTT
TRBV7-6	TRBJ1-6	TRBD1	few	CASSAGTVHSPLHF	TGTGCCAGCAGCGCCGGGACAGTACACTCACCCCTCCACTTT
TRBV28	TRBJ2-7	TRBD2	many	CASSVGLAGTYEQYF	TGTGCCAGCAGTGTCGGACTAGCGGGGACCTACGAGCAGTACTTC
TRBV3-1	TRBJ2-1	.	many	CASSPFVGVKYNEQFF	TGTGCCAGCAGCCCCTTTGTGGGGGTGAAATACAATGAGCAGTTCTTC
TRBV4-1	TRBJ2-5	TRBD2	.	CASSHPSGRASGETQYF	TGCGCCAGCAGCCACCCTAGCGGGAGGGCCTCGGGAGAGACCCAGTACTTC
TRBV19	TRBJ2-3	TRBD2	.	CASSMDRLASDTQYF	TGTGCCAGTAGTATGGATAGACTAGCGTCTGATACGCAGTATTTT
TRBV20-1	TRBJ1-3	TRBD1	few	CSADGTGTGNTIYF	TGCAGTGCTGATGGGACAGGGACTGGAAACACCATATATTTT
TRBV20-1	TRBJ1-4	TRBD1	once	CSAPDPGQGIGKLFF	TGCAGTGCTCCAGATCCTGGACAGGGGATTGGAAAACTGTTTTTT
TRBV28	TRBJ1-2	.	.	CASSLYGGYGYTF	TGTGCCAGCAGTTTATACGGGGGCTATGGCTACACCTTC
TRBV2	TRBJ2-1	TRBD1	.	CASSVQGASEQFF	TGTGCCAGCAGTGTACAGGGGGCGAGTGAGCAGTTCTTC
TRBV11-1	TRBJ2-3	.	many	CASSLLSARGTQYF	TGTGCCAGCAGCTTATTGAGCGCCAGGGGAACGCAGTATTTT
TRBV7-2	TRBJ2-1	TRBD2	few	CASSPPSGVYNEQFF	TGTGCCAGCAGCCCCCCTAGCGGGGTATACAATGAGCAGTTCTTC
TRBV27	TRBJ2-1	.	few	CASSNSYNEQFF	TGTGCCAGCAGTAACTCCTACAATGAGCAGTTCTTC
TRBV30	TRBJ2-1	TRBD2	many	CAWNAGGPRNEQFF	TGTGCCTGGAACGCGGGAGGGCCTCGGAATGAGCAGTTCTTC
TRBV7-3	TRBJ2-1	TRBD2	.	CASSLKVSGSSDEQFF	TGTGCCAGCAGCTTAAAAGTTAGCGGGAGTTCCGATGAGCAGTTCTTC
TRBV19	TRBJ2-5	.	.	CASSHRSQETQYF	TGTGCCAGTAGTCACAGGAGCCAAGAGACCCAGTACTTC